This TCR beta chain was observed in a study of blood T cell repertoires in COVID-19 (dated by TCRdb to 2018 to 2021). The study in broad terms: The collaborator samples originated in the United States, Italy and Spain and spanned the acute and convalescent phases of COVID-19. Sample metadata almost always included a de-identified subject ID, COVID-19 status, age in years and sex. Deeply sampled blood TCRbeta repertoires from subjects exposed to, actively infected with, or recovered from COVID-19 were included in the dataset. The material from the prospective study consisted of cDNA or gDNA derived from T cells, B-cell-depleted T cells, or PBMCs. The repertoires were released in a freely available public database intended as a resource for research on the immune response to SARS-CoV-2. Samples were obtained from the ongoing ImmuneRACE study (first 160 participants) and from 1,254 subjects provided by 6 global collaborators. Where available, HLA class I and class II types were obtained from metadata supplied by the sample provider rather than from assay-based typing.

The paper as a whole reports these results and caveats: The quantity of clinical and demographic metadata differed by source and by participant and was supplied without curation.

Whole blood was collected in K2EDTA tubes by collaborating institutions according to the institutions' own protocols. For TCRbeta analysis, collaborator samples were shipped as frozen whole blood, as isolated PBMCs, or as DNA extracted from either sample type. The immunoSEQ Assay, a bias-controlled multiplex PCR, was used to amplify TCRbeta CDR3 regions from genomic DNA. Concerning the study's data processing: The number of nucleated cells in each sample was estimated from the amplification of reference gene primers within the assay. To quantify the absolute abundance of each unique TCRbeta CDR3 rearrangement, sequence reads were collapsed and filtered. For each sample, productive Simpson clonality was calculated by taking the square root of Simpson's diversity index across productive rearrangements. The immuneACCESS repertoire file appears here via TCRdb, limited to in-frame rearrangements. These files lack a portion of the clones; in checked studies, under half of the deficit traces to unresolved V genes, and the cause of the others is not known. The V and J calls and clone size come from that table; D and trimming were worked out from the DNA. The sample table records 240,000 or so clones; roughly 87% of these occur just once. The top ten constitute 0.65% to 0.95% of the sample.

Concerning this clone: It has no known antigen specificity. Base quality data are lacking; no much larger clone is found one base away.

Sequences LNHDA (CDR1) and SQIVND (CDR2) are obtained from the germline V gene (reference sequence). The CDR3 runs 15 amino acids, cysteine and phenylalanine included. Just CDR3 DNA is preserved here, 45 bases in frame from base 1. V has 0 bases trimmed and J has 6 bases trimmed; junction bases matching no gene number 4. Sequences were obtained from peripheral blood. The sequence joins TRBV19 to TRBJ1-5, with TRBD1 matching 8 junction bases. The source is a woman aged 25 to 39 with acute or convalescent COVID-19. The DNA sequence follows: TGTGCCAGTAGTATAGAAAAGACAGGGGCTCAGCCCCAGCATTTT. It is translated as CASSIEKTGAQPQHF.